What follows is one T cell receptor beta chain and its context. The specificity of this receptor is unknown. The input lacks base qualities; no much larger clone sits a single base away. The time point label on this specimen signifies: baseline before first vaccination. The vaccinee samples were drawn from two UK trials, COV001 and COV002, one of which was a single-blind randomized controlled phase 2/3 trial testing AZD1222 (ChAdOx1 nCoV-19) in healthy adults. Trial participant PBMC samples were collected at day 0 and day 28 after the second dose for TCRbeta chain sequencing. The CDR3 regions of human TCRbeta chains were analyzed by immunosequencing. Under the source paper's analysis protocol: TCRs in the repertoires were compared against a reference library of SARS-CoV-2-specific TCRs that had been generated with the MIRA antigen-specificity platform. Breadth meant the fraction of unique TCRs that were SARS-CoV-2-associated, whereas depth meant the fraction of total T cells that were SARS-CoV-2-associated. Using the MIRA data, every spike-specific TCR was mapped to the spike region that the TCR reacted to and assigned to either a CD4 or a CD8 class. Log10-transformed breadth and depth values were compared by one-way ANOVA with Sidak's multiple comparisons tests. TCRdb took this table from immuneACCESS and kept in-frame rearrangements with V and J called. Such tables lack part of the clones; where checked against another copy, unresolved V genes explain under half of the gap, and the rest is unexplained. Clone size and the V and J calls come from that table; the DNA yielded D and trimming. The sample profile shows about 150,000 clones; less than 95% of them were found once. The ten biggest clones cover 0.95% to 1.5% of the sample.

The source of the sample is a study of T cell responses to AZD1222 COVID-19 vaccine (dated by TCRdb to the early 2020s). The study in broad terms: AZD1222 recipients given second doses at about 4 weeks or at about 12 weeks were pooled, since spike-specific TCR depth and breadth were not found to differ between the two schedules. A total of approximately 240 trial participants underwent TCR sequencing, of whom approximately 200 had received two doses of AZD1222 and 26 had received two doses of the MenACWY control vaccine. Trial participants were enrolled by age into subgroups of 18-55, 56-69 and 70-plus years, and approximately 150, 30 and 60 TCR-sequenced participants, respectively, were included in these subgroups. The research as a whole found: Spike-specific TCR breadth and depth rose significantly after two AZD1222 doses compared with day 0 and with MenACWY recipients. Because no samples from the day 14 peak response were available, repertoires could be characterized only after the peak T cell response. Nearly half of unique spike-specific TCRs reportedly recognized epitopes outside regions mutated in the B.1.351 and B.1.1.7 variants. Participants were mostly white British, with more females than males. The authors suggested clonal diversity may have been underestimated. Conclusions about previously exposed vaccinees are limited, since just 6 or 7 AZD1222 recipients were seropositive for SARS-CoV-2 at baseline. The vaccine-associated CD4 TCRs covered the entire spike protein, and the dominant responses fell in regions 160-218 and 743-854. In the small 56-69-year group, the increase in depth fell short of significance, most likely because of low power.

V loses 5 bases, J loses 7 bases, and the germline ends lie 11 bases apart. The CDR3, from cysteine to phenylalanine, totals 12 residues. Only CDR3 DNA remains: 36 bases, in frame from the first base. Sequences SGHAT (CDR1) and FQDESV (CDR2) are obtained from the germline V gene (reference sequence). The receptor chain draws on TRBV11-1 and TRBJ1-1; the D gene cannot be resolved reliably. The receptor's source is an adult in good health. Here the sequenced sample was peripheral blood, taken on day 0 of AZD1222 vaccination. In nucleotides, the sequence is TGTGCCAGCAGCATAGGACGGATTGAAGCTTTCTTT. Its protein reads: CASSIGRIEAFF.